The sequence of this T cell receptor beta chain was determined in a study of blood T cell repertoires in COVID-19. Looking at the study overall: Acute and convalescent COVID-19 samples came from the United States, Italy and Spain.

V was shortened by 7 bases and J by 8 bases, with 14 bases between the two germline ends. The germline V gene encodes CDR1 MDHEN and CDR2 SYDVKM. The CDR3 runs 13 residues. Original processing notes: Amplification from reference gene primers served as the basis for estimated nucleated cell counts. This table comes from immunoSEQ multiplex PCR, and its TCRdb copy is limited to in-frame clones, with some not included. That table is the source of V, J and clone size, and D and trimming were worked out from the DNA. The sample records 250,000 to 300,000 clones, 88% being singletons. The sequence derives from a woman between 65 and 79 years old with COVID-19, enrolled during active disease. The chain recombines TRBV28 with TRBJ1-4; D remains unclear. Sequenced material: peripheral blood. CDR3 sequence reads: CASMRSPKEKLFF. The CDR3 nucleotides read TGTGCCAGCATGCGGTCCCCCAAGGAAAAACTGTTTTTT.